The clone carrying this T cell receptor beta chain was seen repeatedly, ten times or more. Antigen unknown. These data are taken from a study of spatial heterogeneity in lung cancer. Findings of the study overall: Coverage was estimated at around 7% of tumor T cells for alpha chains and roughly 12% for beta chains. One measure, the expanded intratumoral alpha and beta TCR count, tracked tumor mutation counts.

As for time point: sample taken at primary tumor resection. Unsorted whole RNA samples from tumor, nontumor lung or frozen PBMC were sequenced. Using its own MiXCR run on the 5' RACE reads, TCRdb lists one record per CDR3 protein. The data contain more than 4,500 distinct CDR3 sequences, 15% to 20% of them singletons. The germline V gene encodes CDR1 SNHLY and CDR2 FYNNEI. CDR3 size: 13 residues. The V end was cut by 1 base, the J end by 2 bases, with 6 bases between. Sample: lung tumor tissue, taken at surgery. This clonotype was obtained from a male donor with early-stage non-small cell lung cancer. This sequence joins TRBV2 and TRBJ2-7, with unresolved D. CDR3 region: CASSEGLPYEQYF. The DNA of the CDR3 is TGTGCCAGCAGTGAAGGATTACCCTACGAGCAGTACTTC. Combining the CDR3 with reference TRBV2 and TRBJ2-7 gives the whole variable domain EPEVTQTPSHQVTQMGQEVILRCVPISNHLYFYWYRQILGQKVEFLVSFYNNEISEKSEIFDDQFSVERPDGSNFTLKIRSTKLEDSAMYFCASSEGLPYEQYFGPGTRLTVT.